These 26 T cell receptor beta chains were sequenced from one sample in a study of identical twins. From the 5' RACE reads, TCRdb called clonotypes with MiXCR, one entry per CDR3 protein. The profile shows some 500,000 distinct CDR3 sequences, more than 9% of them singletons. The sample was also linked to a second study, of yellow fever vaccine responses in identical twins.

The specimen sequenced was PBMCs. The receptor source for this set is a woman under 30 in good health.

At least ten counts were recorded for this clonotype. The chain has TRBV6-6 and TRBJ2-2; no clear D. Germline loops: CDR1 MNHNY, CDR2 SVGAGI (reference sequence). The CDR3 totals 10 residues. V was trimmed by 7 bases and J by 8 bases, leaving 5 bases between them. This chain's CDR3 is CASKAGELFF. The CDR3 DNA is TGTGCCAGCAAGGCAGGGGAGCTGTTTTTT.

This clonotype was detected only a few times. The V and J genes are TRBV9 and TRBJ1-2; maybe TRBD1 (5 bases). Between the trimmed V and J ends, which lost 0 bases and 8 bases, there was a span of 23 bases. The CDR3 runs 17 residues. From germline, CDR1 is SGDLS and CDR2 YYNGEE. The CDR3: CASSVASRGSLAGGYTF. Here the CDR3 DNA reads TGTGCCAGCAGCGTAGCCTCGCGGGGGAGTTTGGCAGGGGGCTACACCTTC. The variable domain in full, completed from reference TRBV9 and TRBJ1-2, reads DSGVTQTPKHLITATGQRVTLRCSPRSGDLSVYWYQQSLDQGLQFLIQYYNGEERAKGNILERFSAQQFPDLHSELNLSSLELGDSALYFCASSVASRGSLAGGYTFGSGTRLTVV.

In its sample, this clonotype was seen many times. The V and J genes are TRBV29-1 and TRBJ1-1, with 7 bases matching TRBD1. This CDR3 has 13 amino acids. Unmatched junction bases numbered 4, after V lost 5 bases and J lost 1 base. Germline-derived CDR1 and CDR2 are SQVTM and ANQGSEA. This chain's CDR3 is CSVQGGANTEAFF. The CDR3 nucleotides are TGCAGCGTTCAGGGGGGCGCGAACACTGAAGCTTTCTTT.

This clonotype was seen only a few times. CDR3 residues: CSARETGIVFEQYF. The CDR3 bases are TGCAGTGCTAGAGAGACAGGGATCGTGTTCGAGCAGTACTTC. The rearrangement joins TRBV20-1 to TRBJ2-7; 7 nucleotides agree with TRBD1. V gave up 0 bases and J gave up 6 bases; unmatched junction bases: 8. The CDR3 has 14 amino acids. CDR1 and CDR2 from the germline V gene are DFQATT and SNEGSKA (reference sequence).

This clonotype was picked up a small number of times. This chain uses TRBV7-2 with TRBJ1-5; 10 bases align to TRBD1. The CDR3 consists of 15 residues. Trimming removed 5 bases from V and 7 bases from J; junction bases left unmatched: 8. Germline CDR1 reads SGHTA; CDR2 reads FQGNSA. The DNA of the CDR3 is TGTGCCAGCAGCAGGGACAGGGGTTCTGGACAGCCCCAGCATTTT. This codes for CASSRDRGSGQPQHF.

This clonotype was recorded at least ten times. The CDR3: CSATDSILGREQYF. CDR3 coding DNA: TGCAGTGCTACGGATTCCATTTTAGGCCGCGAGCAGTACTTC. V and J are TRBV20-1 and TRBJ2-7; unclear D gene. Germline V gives CDR1 DFQATT, CDR2 SNEGSKA (reference sequence). V lost 4 bases and J lost 6, with 19 bases in between. The CDR3 is made up of 14 amino acids.

V is TRBV6-2 or TRBV6-3 and J is TRBJ2-7; D remains ambiguous. Germline V gene lookup returns CDR1 MNHEY and CDR2 SVGEGT. The CDR3 has 14 amino acids. V was pared by 2 bases and J by 2 bases, with 10 bases between. The CDR3 reads CASSYLVRPYEQYF. CDR3 bases: TGTGCCAGCAGTTACCTTGTGAGGCCCTACGAGCAGTACTTC.

This clonotype has at least ten counts. CDR3 DNA: TGTGCCAGCAGTTTATGGCCGGGACAGGCAACTAATGAAAAACTGTTTTTT. This encodes CASSLWPGQATNEKLFF. The chain recombines TRBV12-3 or TRBV12-4 with TRBJ1-4; 8 nucleotides line up with TRBD1. The J segment lost 0 bases and the V segment lost 2 bases, leaving 5 bases of the junction unmatched. The CDR3 has 17 amino acids.

This clonotype was observed a few times. The rearrangement joins TRBV18 to TRBJ2-1, with 8 bases identical to TRBD2. Losses at the gene ends were 3 bases for V and 0 bases for J; bases not matched to a gene: 7. CDR3 length: 17 residues. Germline CDR1 is KGHSH and CDR2 is LQKENI. The DNA for the CDR3 is TGTGCCAGCTCACCCCGAAGACGGGAGGGCTCCTACAATGAGCAGTTCTTC. Protein: CASSPRRREGSYNEQFF.

The chain is built from TRBV7-2 and TRBJ2-3, with D possibly being TRBD2 (6 bases). This CDR3 has 17 amino acids. V was shortened by 5 bases and J by 3 bases, with 21 bases between the two germline ends. The germline V gene has CDR1 SGHTA and CDR2 FQGNSA. The CDR3 region is CASSRHGRGERTDTQYF. Here the CDR3 DNA reads TGTGCCAGCAGCCGACATGGACGCGGGGAACGAACAGATACGCAGTATTTT.

In its sample, this clonotype was seen a few times. The chain combines TRBV7-2 with TRBJ2-7, with 8 bases matching TRBD2. CDR1 is SGHTA and CDR2 is FQGNSA in the germline V gene. This CDR3 has 14 amino acids. J lost 4 bases, V lost 3 bases, and 5 bases had no gene match. The CDR3 sequence is CASSFAGLEYEQYF. The CDR3 DNA follows: TGTGCCAGCAGCTTCGCGGGACTAGAGTACGAGCAGTACTTC.

This clonotype showed up many times. V is TRBV6-6 and J is TRBJ2-2; D is possibly TRBD1 (5 bases). V dropped 1 base and J dropped 4 bases, with 10 bases sitting between them. CDR3 size: 15 residues. Germline-derived CDR1 and CDR2 are MNHNY and SVGAGI (reference sequence). DNA for the CDR3: TGTGCCAGCAGTTACTACAGGCCATCCACCGGGGAGCTGTTTTTT. Residues: CASSYYRPSTGELFF.

This clonotype was seen many times. The genes are TRBV4-3 and TRBJ2-3; TRBD2 is a possible D gene (6 bases). The ends were cut back, 1 base at V and 0 bases at J, with 14 bases in the middle. The CDR3 contains 17 residues. Per the germline V gene, CDR1 is LGHNA and CDR2 is YSLEER. The CDR3 protein is CASSQGDLATSTDTQYF. In DNA, the CDR3 is TGCGCCAGCAGCCAAGGAGATCTAGCGACTAGCACAGATACGCAGTATTTT.

In its sample, this clonotype was seen a few times. The chain joins TRBV20-1 to TRBJ1-5, with 11 nucleotides matching TRBD1. There are 15 residues in the CDR3. Germline assignment: CDR1 DFQATT and CDR2 SNEGSKA (reference sequence). J gave up 3 bases and V 3 bases, and 4 bases lay outside the gene matches. The CDR3, as DNA: TGCAGTGCTAGGGGCGGACAGGGGGCCAATCAGCCCCAGCATTTT. As protein: CSARGGQGANQPQHF.

The J gene is TRBJ2-3, the V gene TRBV24-1, with 9 nucleotides matching TRBD2. This CDR3 is 16 amino acids long. The germline gives CDR1 KGHDR, CDR2 SFDVKD. V was clipped by 4 bases and J by 3 bases; unmatched bases: 7. The CDR3 is CATSDRTSEGTDTQYF. The CDR3 nucleotides read TGTGCCACCAGTGACCGGACTAGCGAGGGGACAGATACGCAGTATTTT.

This chain uses TRBV29-1 with TRBJ2-1; 8 nucleotides align to TRBD2. CDR1 is SQVTM, CDR2 ANQGSEA, per germline. V shed 6 bases and J 6 bases; nucleotides not matched to a gene: 10. The CDR3 extends over 14 amino acids. The CDR3 sequence is CSVADGGGLNEQFF. DNA of the CDR3: TGCAGCGTCGCGGACGGGGGGGGGCTCAATGAGCAGTTCTTC.

The rearrangement joins TRBV12-3 or TRBV12-4 to TRBJ2-7; D assignment may be TRBD1 or TRBD2 (6 bases each). V was shortened by 5 bases and J by 6 bases, with 17 bases between the two germline ends. The CDR3 is made up of 14 amino acids. DNA of the CDR3: TGTGCCAGCAGTCTAAAACGGGGGCCTGGCGAGCAGTACTTC. Its translation is CASSLKRGPGEQYF.

The chain combines TRBV4-2 with TRBJ2-1; TRBD1 aligns across 9 bases. This CDR3 spans 16 amino acids. With V trimmed by 4 bases and J by 3 bases, 7 bases remained unmatched. Germline V CDR1 and CDR2: LGHNA, YNFKEQ. CDR3 protein: CASSLNRDRDYNEQFF. For the CDR3, the DNA is TGTGCCAGCAGCCTGAACCGGGACAGGGACTACAATGAGCAGTTCTTC.

This clonotype was detected ten times or more. This chain links TRBV14 with TRBJ2-1; D uncertain. CDR3 length: 15 amino acids. Looked up from germline, CDR1 is SGHDN and CDR2 is FVKESK. The germline V and J ends were trimmed by 4 bases and 0 bases, with 10 bases remaining between them. The CDR3 DNA is TGTGCCAGCAGCCCCCTGGATCGCTCCTACAATGAGCAGTTCTTC. This translates into CASSPLDRSYNEQFF.

The rearrangement links TRBV25-1 to TRBJ2-2, with 9 bases that match TRBD1. V dropped 6 bases and J dropped 5; count of bases not matched to a gene: 10. CDR1 is MGHDK and CDR2 is SYGVNS in the germline V gene. This CDR3 has 16 residues. Here the CDR3 DNA reads TGTGCCAGCAGCCTCGTCGGGACAGGGAGGACCGGGGAGCTGTTTTTT. It encodes CASSLVGTGRTGELFF.

The J gene is TRBJ2-2, the V gene TRBV4-3; either TRBD1 or TRBD2 may fit D (5 bases each). Trimming stripped 0 bases from V and 1 base from J, with 9 bases between. There are 16 residues in the CDR3. CDR1 and CDR2 (germline): LGHNA, YSLEER. This CDR3 is CASSQDWGLNTGELFF. The CDR3 DNA follows: TGCGCCAGCAGCCAAGATTGGGGGTTGAACACCGGGGAGCTGTTTTTT.

V is TRBV5-1 and J is TRBJ2-7; 10 bases match TRBD2. The CDR3 consists of 16 residues. The germline V gene encodes CDR1 SGHRS and CDR2 YFSETQ. Trimming cost V 2 bases and J 0 bases; bases outside gene matches: 5. The CDR3 loop is CASSFGLAESSYEQYF. The DNA for the CDR3 is TGCGCCAGCAGCTTTGGACTAGCGGAAAGCTCCTACGAGCAGTACTTC.

The chain combines TRBV4-3 with TRBJ2-7; no clear D. Germline CDR1 LGHNA, CDR2 YSLEER. The length of the CDR3 is 15 residues. V dropped 1 base and J dropped 3 bases, with 13 bases sitting between them. The DNA for the CDR3 is TGCGCCAGCAGCCAAGTTCTAAGTCTGGACTACGAGCAGTACTTC. Translated, it gives CASSQVLSLDYEQYF.

The gene calls are TRBV6-2 or TRBV6-3 and TRBJ2-7; no clear D gene. V dropped 3 bases and J dropped 1 base, with 7 bases sitting between them. Germline V gene lookup returns CDR1 MNHEY and CDR2 SVGEGT. This CDR3 has 13 residues. CDR3 in DNA: TGTGCCAGCAGTTATTTACCGTCCTACGAGCAGTACTTC. It translates to CASSYLPSYEQYF.

This clonotype was detected only a few times. The CDR3 here is CASSNPNRNQPQHF. As DNA, the CDR3 is TGTGCCAGCAGTAACCCCAACAGGAATCAGCCCCAGCATTTT. The chain recombines TRBV28 with TRBJ1-5; D is possibly TRBD1 (5 bases). The CDR3 contains 14 residues. V was trimmed by 5 bases and J by 4 bases, leaving 12 bases between them. The germline V gene encodes CDR1 MDHEN and CDR2 SYDVKM.

A few counts support this clonotype. This chain joins TRBV5-6 and TRBJ2-7; 10 bases match TRBD2. CDR1 SGHDT and CDR2 YYEEEE come from the germline V gene. With V trimmed by 4 bases and J by 4 bases, 11 bases remained unmatched. This CDR3 spans 16 amino acids. The CDR3 here is CASSPGMKRGGYEQYF. The CDR3 DNA follows: TGTGCCAGCAGCCCCGGTATGAAGCGGGGGGGGTACGAGCAGTACTTC.